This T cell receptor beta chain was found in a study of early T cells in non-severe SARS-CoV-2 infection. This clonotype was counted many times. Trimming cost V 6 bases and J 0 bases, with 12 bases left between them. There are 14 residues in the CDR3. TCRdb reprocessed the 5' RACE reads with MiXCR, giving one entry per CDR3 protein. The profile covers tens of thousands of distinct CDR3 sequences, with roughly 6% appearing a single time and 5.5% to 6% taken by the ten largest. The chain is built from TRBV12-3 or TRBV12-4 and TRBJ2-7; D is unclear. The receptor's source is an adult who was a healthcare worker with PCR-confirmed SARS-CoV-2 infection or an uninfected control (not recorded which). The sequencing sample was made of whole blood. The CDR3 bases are TGTGCCAGCAGCCCTGGACGGTTCTCCTACGAGCAGTACTTC. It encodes CASSPGRFSYEQYF.